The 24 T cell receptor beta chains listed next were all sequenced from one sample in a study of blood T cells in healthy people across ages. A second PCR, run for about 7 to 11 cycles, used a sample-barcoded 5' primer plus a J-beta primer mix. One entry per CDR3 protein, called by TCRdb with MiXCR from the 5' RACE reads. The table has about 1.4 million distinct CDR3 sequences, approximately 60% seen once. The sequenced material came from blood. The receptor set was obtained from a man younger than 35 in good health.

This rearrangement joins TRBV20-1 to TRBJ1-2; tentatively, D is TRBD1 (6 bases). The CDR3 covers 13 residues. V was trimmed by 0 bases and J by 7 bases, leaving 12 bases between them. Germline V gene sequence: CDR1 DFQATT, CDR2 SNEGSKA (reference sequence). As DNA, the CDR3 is TGCAGTGCTAGAGATGGGGGGCGGGGTGGCTACACCTTC. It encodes CSARDGGRGGYTF.

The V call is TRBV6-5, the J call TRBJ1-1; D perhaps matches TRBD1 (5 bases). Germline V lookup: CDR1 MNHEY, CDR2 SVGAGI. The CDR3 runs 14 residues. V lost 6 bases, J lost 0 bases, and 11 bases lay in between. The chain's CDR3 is CASSVGVLNTEAFF. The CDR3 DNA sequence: TGTGCCAGCAGCGTAGGGGTTTTGAACACTGAAGCTTTCTTT.

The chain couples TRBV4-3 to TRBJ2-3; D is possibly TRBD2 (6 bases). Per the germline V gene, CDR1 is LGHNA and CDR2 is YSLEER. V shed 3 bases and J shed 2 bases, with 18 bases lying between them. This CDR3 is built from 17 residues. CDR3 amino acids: CASSHARLVGNTDTQYF. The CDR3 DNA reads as TGCGCCAGCAGCCACGCGAGACTAGTTGGAAACACAGATACGCAGTATTTT.

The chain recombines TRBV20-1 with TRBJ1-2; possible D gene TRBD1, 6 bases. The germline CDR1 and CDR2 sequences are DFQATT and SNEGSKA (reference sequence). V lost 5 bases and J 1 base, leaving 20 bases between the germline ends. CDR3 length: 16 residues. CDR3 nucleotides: TGCAGTGCTCCGCGGCGGGGGCAGGGCTTTAACTATGGCTACACCTTC. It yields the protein CSAPRRGQGFNYGYTF.

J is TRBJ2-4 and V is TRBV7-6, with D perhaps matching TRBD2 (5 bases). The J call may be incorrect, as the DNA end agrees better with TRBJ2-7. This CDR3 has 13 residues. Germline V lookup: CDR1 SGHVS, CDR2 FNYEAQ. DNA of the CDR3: TGTGCCAGCCGGGGAGATGGTGGTTACGAGCAGTACTTC. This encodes CASRGDGGYEQYF.

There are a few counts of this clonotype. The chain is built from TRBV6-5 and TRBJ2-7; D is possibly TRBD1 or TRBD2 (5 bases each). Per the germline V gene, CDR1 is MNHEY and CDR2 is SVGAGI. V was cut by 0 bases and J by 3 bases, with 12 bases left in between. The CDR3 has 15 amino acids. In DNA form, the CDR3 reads TGTGCCAGCAGTTACTCGGCAGGGAGAGGCTACGAGCAGTACTTC. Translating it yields CASSYSAGRGYEQYF.

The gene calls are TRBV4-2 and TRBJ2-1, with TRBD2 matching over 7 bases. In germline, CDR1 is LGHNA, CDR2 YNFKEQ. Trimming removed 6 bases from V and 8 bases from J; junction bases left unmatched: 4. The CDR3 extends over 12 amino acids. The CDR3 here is CASRETSDEQFF. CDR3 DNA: TGTGCCAGCAGGGAAACTAGCGATGAGCAGTTCTTC.

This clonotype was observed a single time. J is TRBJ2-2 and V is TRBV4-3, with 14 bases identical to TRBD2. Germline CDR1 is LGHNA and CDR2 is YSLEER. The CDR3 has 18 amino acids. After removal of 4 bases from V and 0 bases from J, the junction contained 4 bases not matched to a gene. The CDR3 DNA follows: TGCGCCAGCAGCCCCCGGACTAGCGGGGGGACGAACACCGGGGAGCTGTTTTTT. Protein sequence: CASSPRTSGGTNTGELFF.

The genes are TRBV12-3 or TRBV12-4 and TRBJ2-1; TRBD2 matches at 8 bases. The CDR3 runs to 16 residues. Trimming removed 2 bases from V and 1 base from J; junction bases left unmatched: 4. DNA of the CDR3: TGTGCCAGCAGTTTAAGGGGCGGGAGGTCCTACAATGAGCAGTTCTTC. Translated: CASSLRGGRSYNEQFF.

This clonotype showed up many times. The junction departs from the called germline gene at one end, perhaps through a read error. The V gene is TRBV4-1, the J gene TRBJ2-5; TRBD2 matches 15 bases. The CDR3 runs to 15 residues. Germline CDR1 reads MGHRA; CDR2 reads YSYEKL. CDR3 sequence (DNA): TGTGCCAGCAGCCAAGGGACTAGCGGGGGGGAGACCCAGTACTTC. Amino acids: CASSQGTSGGETQYF.

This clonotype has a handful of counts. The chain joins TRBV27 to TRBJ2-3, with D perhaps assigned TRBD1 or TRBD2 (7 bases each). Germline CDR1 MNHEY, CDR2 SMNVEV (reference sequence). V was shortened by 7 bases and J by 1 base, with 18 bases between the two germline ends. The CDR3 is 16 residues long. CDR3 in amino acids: CASTPWEGARTDTQYF. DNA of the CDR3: TGTGCCAGCACCCCTTGGGAGGGGGCCCGCACAGATACGCAGTATTTT.

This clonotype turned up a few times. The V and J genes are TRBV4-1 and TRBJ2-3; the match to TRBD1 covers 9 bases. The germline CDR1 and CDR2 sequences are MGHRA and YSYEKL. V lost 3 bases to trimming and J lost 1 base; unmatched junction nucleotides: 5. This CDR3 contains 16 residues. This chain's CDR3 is CASSHPRDRGTDTQYF. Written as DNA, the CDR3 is TGCGCCAGCAGCCATCCCCGGGACAGGGGCACAGATACGCAGTATTTT.

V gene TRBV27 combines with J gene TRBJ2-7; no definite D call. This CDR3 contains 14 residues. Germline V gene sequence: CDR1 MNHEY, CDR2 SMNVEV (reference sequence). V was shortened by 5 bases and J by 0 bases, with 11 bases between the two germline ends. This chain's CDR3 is CASSTVVSSYEQYF. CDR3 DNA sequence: TGTGCCAGCAGTACAGTGGTTAGCTCCTACGAGCAGTACTTC.

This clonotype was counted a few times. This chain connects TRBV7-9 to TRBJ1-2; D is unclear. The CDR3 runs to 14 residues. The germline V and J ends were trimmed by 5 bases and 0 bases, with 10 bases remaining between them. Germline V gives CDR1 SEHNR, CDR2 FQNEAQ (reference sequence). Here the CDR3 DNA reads TGTGCCAGCAGCCCCCCCGATACTAACTATGGCTACACCTTC. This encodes CASSPPDTNYGYTF.

The CDR3 is CATSGPQGHRNEQFF. CDR3 nucleotide sequence: TGTGCCACCTCCGGGCCCCAGGGTCATCGCAATGAGCAGTTCTTC. The chain combines TRBV27 with TRBJ2-1; maybe TRBD1 (5 bases). The CDR3 extends over 15 amino acids. The germline V and J ends were trimmed by 10 bases and 6 bases, with 22 bases remaining between them. Germline V gene lookup returns CDR1 MNHEY and CDR2 SMNVEV (reference sequence).

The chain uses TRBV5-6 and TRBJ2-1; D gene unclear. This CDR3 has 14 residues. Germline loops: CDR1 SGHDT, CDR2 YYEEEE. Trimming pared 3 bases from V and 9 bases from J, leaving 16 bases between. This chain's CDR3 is CASSSRVNPTEQFF. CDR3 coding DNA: TGTGCCAGCAGCTCCCGGGTCAATCCTACTGAGCAGTTCTTC.

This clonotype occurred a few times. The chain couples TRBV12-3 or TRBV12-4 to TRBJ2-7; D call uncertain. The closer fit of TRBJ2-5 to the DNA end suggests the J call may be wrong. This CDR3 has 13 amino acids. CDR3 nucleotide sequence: TGTGCCAGCAGTCCCCCGAACCCCGGGACCCAGTACTTC. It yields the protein CASSPPNPGTQYF.

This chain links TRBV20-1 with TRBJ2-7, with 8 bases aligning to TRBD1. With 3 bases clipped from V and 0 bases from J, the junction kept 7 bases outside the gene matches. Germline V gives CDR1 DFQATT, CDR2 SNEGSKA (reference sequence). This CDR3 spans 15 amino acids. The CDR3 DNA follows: TGCAGTGCTAGCGCAACAGGGGGAGTCTCCTACGAGCAGTACTTC. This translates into CSASATGGVSYEQYF.

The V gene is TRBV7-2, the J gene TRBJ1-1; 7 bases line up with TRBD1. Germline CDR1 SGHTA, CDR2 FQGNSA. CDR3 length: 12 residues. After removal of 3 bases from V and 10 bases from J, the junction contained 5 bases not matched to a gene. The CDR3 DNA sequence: TGTGCCAGCAGCTTGGCTACAGGGGCAGCTTTCTTT. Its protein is CASSLATGAAFF.

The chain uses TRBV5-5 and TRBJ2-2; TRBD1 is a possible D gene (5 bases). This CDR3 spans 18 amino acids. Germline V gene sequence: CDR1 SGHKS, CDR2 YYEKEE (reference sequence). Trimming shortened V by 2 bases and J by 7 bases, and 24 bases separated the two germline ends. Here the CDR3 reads CASSLLPLLQDPGGELFF. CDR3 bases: TGTGCCAGCAGCTTACTTCCACTATTACAGGATCCAGGCGGGGAGCTGTTTTTT.

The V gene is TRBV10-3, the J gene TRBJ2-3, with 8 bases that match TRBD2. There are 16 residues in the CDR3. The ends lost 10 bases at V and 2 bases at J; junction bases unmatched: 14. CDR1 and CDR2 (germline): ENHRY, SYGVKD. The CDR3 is CATLRSAGEITDTQYF. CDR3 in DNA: TGTGCCACCCTTCGATCAGCGGGAGAAATCACAGATACGCAGTATTTT.

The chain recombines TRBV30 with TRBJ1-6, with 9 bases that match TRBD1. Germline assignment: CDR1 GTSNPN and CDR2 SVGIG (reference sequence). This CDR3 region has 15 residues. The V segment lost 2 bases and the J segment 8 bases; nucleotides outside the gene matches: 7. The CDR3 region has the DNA TGTGCCTGGAGTCCCGGGACAGGGCATGATTCACCCCTCCACTTT. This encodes CAWSPGTGHDSPLHF.

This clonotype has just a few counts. The CDR3 sequence: CASSSFIAGDSYNEQFF. CDR3 nucleotides: TGTGCCAGCAGCTCCTTTATAGCGGGAGATAGCTACAATGAGCAGTTCTTC. The chain employs TRBV7-8 and TRBJ2-1; the match to TRBD2 covers 9 bases. This CDR3 is built from 17 residues. Per germline, CDR1 SGHVS and CDR2 FQNEAQ. J was trimmed by 3 bases and V by 4 bases; bases with no gene match: 10.

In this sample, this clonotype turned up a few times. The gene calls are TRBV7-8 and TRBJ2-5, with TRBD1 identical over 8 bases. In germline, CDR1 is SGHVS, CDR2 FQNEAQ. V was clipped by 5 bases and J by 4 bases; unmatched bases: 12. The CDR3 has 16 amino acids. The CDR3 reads CASSQYRQGLGETQYF. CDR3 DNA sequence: TGTGCCAGCAGCCAATACCGACAGGGGTTAGGAGAGACCCAGTACTTC.